Below, one T cell receptor beta chain is given with its context. The data are from a study of siplizumab effects on memory and regulatory T cells. CDR1 is SNHLY and CDR2 is FYNNEI in the germline V gene. The CDR3 is 12 amino acids. Trimming removed 4 bases from V and 5 bases from J, with 8 bases in between. Clones were read by immunoSEQ multiplex PCR, and TCRdb kept only the in-frame ones, dropping some. The top ten hold about 1.5% of the sample, which has roughly 120,000 clones, 80% to 95% seen once. The V gene is TRBV2, the J gene TRBJ2-5, with D hard to call. Sequenced material: CD4+ T cells sorted from blood. This TCR came from a human donor in good health. For the CDR3, the DNA is TGTGCCAGCAGTGCCCGCGCGGAGACCCAGTACTTC. Its protein product is CASSARAETQYF.